The clone carrying this T cell receptor beta chain was counted many times. The antigen is unknown. This sample is part of a study of early T cells in non-severe SARS-CoV-2 infection. Individual cDNA molecules each received unique molecular identifiers attached to them. TCRdb re-analysed the 5' RACE reads in MiXCR, keeping a single row per CDR3 protein. Found here are 75,000 or so distinct CDR3 sequences, 12% of them singletons; the top ten hold roughly 6.1%. Broader study findings: The study's VDJdb matching favored anti-spike CD8 responses and missed private and CD4 specificities.

The V end was cut by 4 bases, the J end by 10 bases, with 10 bases between. This CDR3 comprises 10 residues. The germline V gene has CDR1 SQVTM and CDR2 ANQGSEA. The chain joins TRBV29-1 to TRBJ1-1; the D is unclear. The specimen sequenced was whole blood. This receptor was taken from an adult who was a healthcare worker with PCR-confirmed SARS-CoV-2 infection or an uninfected control (not recorded which). CDR3 amino acids: CSVVEIRAFF. CDR3 sequence (DNA): TGCAGCGTTGTTGAGATTCGAGCTTTCTTT.